The entry below gives a single T cell receptor (beta chain) sequence along with its context. Its antigen is as yet unknown. The record originates from a study of cytotoxic CD8 clonotypes in ibrutinib-treated CLL. General study results and limits: In comparison with age-matched healthy donors, baseline clonality was higher and tracked circulating CD8+ T-cell counts.

Some clones are missing from TCRdb's copy, which holds only in-frame ones; the method was immunoSEQ multiplex PCR. Of about 130,000 clones in the sample, roughly 80% were seen once. The material was PBMCs, obtained after 24 months of ibrutinib treatment. The clonotype was recovered from a human donor with chronic lymphocytic leukemia.

The CDR3 here is CASSPSPGIDGYTF. The DNA of the CDR3 is TGTGCCAGCTCACCAAGTCCGGGGATCGATGGCTACACCTTC. The rearrangement uses TRBV18 and TRBJ1-2; D not resolved. Trimming stripped 2 bases from V and 6 bases from J, with 13 bases between. The CDR3 is 14 amino acids. In germline, CDR1 is KGHSH, CDR2 LQKENI.